Listed below are T cell receptor beta chains from one sample, sequenced in a study of blood T cell repertoires in COVID-19. TCRdb keeps only in-frame clones here, not all; method: immunoSEQ multiplex PCR. The table records roughly 230,000 clones, 82% of them present only once. The sample consisted of peripheral blood. Every receptor here comes from an elderly woman with acute or convalescent COVID-19. Each CDR3 is given with its conserved first and last residue. D genes are given only for firm matches. A clone size is listed for some rows: how often the clone was seen (once, few, many), or a class if it is expanded.

D: .; V: TRBV4-3; J: TRBJ1-4; size: .; CDR3: CASSQEVGVTKELFF; DNA: TGCGCCAGCAGCCAAGAAGTAGGGGTAACGAAGGAACTGTTTTTT
D: TRBD2; V: TRBV7-3; J: TRBJ2-2; size: .; CDR3: CASSLNGGSNTGELFF; DNA: TGTGCCAGCAGCTTAAACGGGGGGTCGAACACCGGGGAGCTGTTTTTT
D: .; V: TRBV5-4; J: TRBJ2-7; size: few; CDR3: CASSLGAGSYEQYF; DNA: TGTGCCAGCAGCTTGGGGGCAGGCAGCTACGAGCAGTACTTC
D: TRBD1; V: TRBV28; J: TRBJ1-2; size: .; CDR3: CASSQDRVYGYTF; DNA: TGTGCCAGCAGTCAAGACAGGGTCTATGGCTACACCTTC
D: TRBD1; V: TRBV5-6; J: TRBJ2-2; size: .; CDR3: CASSSDRGYPGELFF; DNA: TGTGCCAGCAGCTCGGACAGGGGTTACCCCGGGGAGCTGTTTTTT
D: .; V: TRBV19; J: TRBJ1-2; size: .; CDR3: CASSTESHSGYTF; DNA: TGTGCCAGTAGTACCGAAAGCCACTCTGGCTACACCTTC
D: .; V: TRBV4-1; J: TRBJ1-4; size: .; CDR3: CASSQSDRDNEKLFF; DNA: TGCGCCAGCAGCCAAAGCGACAGAGATAATGAAAAACTGTTTTTT
D: .; V: TRBV7-2; J: TRBJ2-3; size: .; CDR3: CASSLGLDYTDTQYF; DNA: TGTGCCAGCAGCTTAGGTCTGGACTACACAGATACGCAGTATTTT
D: .; V: TRBV4-1; J: TRBJ2-2; size: .; CDR3: CASSQDRGRTGELFF; DNA: TGCGCCAGCAGCCAGGACAGAGGTCGGACCGGGGAGCTGTTTTTT
D: .; V: TRBV12-3/TRBV12-4; J: TRBJ1-1; size: .; CDR3: CASSPTGGAFF; DNA: TGTGCCAGCAGTCCCACCGGGGGAGCTTTCTTT
D: TRBD1; V: TRBV3-1/TRBV3-2; J: TRBJ2-5; size: .; CDR3: CASSHPPGQGGETQYF; DNA: TGTGCCAGCAGCCATCCTCCGGGACAGGGTGGGGAGACCCAGTACTTC
D: .; V: TRBV9; J: TRBJ1-1; size: .; CDR3: CASSALQGSTEAFF; DNA: TGTGCCAGCAGCGCCCTCCAGGGTAGCACTGAAGCTTTCTTT
D: TRBD1; V: TRBV28; J: TRBJ1-6; size: .; CDR3: CASSLPRQGTGYNSPLHF; DNA: TGTGCCAGCAGTTTACCGAGACAGGGAACGGGCTATAATTCACCCCTCCACTTT
D: .; V: TRBV3-1/TRBV3-2; J: TRBJ1-5; size: .; CDR3: CASSQNPGEQPQHF; DNA: TGTGCCAGCAGCCAAAACCCAGGGGAGCAGCCCCAGCATTTT
D: TRBD1; V: TRBV27; J: TRBJ1-5; size: .; CDR3: CASKEGTGPNQPQHF; DNA: TGTGCCAGCAAGGAGGGGACAGGGCCCAATCAGCCCCAGCATTTT
D: .; V: TRBV11-2; J: TRBJ2-3; size: .; CDR3: CASSLGAGTDTQYF; DNA: TGTGCCAGCAGCTTAGGGGCAGGGACAGATACGCAGTATTTT
D: .; V: TRBV3-1/TRBV3-2; J: TRBJ1-2; size: .; CDR3: CAGSPLGGLGYGYTF; DNA: TGTGCCGGCAGCCCGCTCGGGGGGCTGGGCTATGGCTACACCTTC
D: TRBD1; V: TRBV5-6; J: TRBJ1-5; size: .; CDR3: CASSLKGAGNQPQHF; DNA: TGTGCCAGCAGCTTGAAGGGGGCCGGCAATCAGCCCCAGCATTTT
D: .; V: TRBV4-1; J: TRBJ1-6; size: .; CDR3: CASSLRPFGNSPLHF; DNA: TGCGCCAGCAGCCTACGGCCCTTCGGGAATTCACCCCTCCACTTT
D: TRBD1; V: TRBV4-3; J: TRBJ1-2; size: .; CDR3: CASSQGTGTNYGYTF; DNA: TGCGCCAGCAGCCAAGGGACAGGCACTAACTATGGCTACACCTTC
D: .; V: TRBV5-4; J: TRBJ1-1; size: .; CDR3: CASSLRRQLNTEAFF; DNA: TGTGCCAGCAGCTTAAGGAGACAGCTGAACACTGAAGCTTTCTTT
D: .; V: TRBV5-1; J: TRBJ2-2; size: .; CDR3: CASSEGGPELGGELFF; DNA: TGCGCCAGCAGCGAGGGGGGGCCTGAGCTTGGAGGGGAGCTGTTTTTT